This entry describes one TCR beta chain. Treatment defined: randomized to nivolumab then ipilimumab (arm A) or the reverse (arm B). PBMC sorting kept live CD3+CD8+ cells without CD19 or CD56. The V gene's germline CDR1 is MNHNY and CDR2 SVGAGI (reference sequence). Trimming took 4 bases from V and 0 from J, leaving 12 bases between them. CDR3 length: 16 residues. This sample is drawn from a study of sequential checkpoint blockade in melanoma. Background on the study: First-line arms were nivolumab then ipilimumab, or the reverse, randomized 1:1. Both treatment sequences were followed by maintenance nivolumab.

Data came from immunoSEQ multiplex PCR; TCRdb stores just in-frame clones and leaves some out. The repertoire consists of approximately 11,000 clones, with approximately 82% occurring once and the leading ten covering roughly 12%. The TCR was taken from a human donor with melanoma. The sample in question was CD8+ T cells sorted from blood (inferred from file names), obtained from a patient given nivolumab and ipilimumab in sequence. The chain has TRBV6-6 and TRBJ1-4; tentatively, D is TRBD1 (5 bases). CDR3 in amino acids: CASSFPTDATNEKLFF. CDR3 nucleotide sequence: TGTGCCAGCAGTTTCCCGACAGATGCAACTAATGAAAAACTGTTTTTT.